The rows below give T cell receptor beta chains drawn from one sample of a study of CD8 T cells in Susac syndrome. TCRdb recomputed calls from the immunoSEQ multiplex PCR reads with MiXCR, one row per CDR3 protein. The sample consists of about 170,000 distinct CDR3 sequences, 80% to 95% of them appearing once. The sample taken for sequencing was CD4+ T cells from PBMCs. The source is a human donor with multiple sclerosis. CDR3s include the opening cysteine and the closing phenylalanine or tryptophan. The order of the fields is CDR3 DNA, CDR3 protein, V gene, D gene, J gene, clone size. D genes are given only for firm matches. A row's size may be missing; if present it is once, few, many or a size class.

CDR3 DNA: TGTGCCAGCAGCACGCGGGGAGATACGCAGTATTTT
CDR3 protein: CASSTRGDTQYF
V gene: TRBV5-4
D gene: -
J gene: TRBJ2-3
clone size: -

CDR3 DNA: TGTGCCAGCAGCGCACTTCAGGGCGGGACCCAGTACTTC
CDR3 protein: CASSALQGGTQYF
V gene: TRBV9
D gene: -
J gene: TRBJ2-5
clone size: -

CDR3 DNA: TGCGCCAGCAGCCAAGGGACAGGGGCAAACTATGGCTACACCTTC
CDR3 protein: CASSQGTGANYGYTF
V gene: TRBV4-1
D gene: TRBD1
J gene: TRBJ1-2
clone size: -

CDR3 DNA: TGTGCCAGCAGACCACCGGCGGGGCGATTAAATCCTGAGACGAGAGGCTACACCTTC
CDR3 protein: CASRPPAGRLNPETRGYTF
V gene: TRBV5-6
D gene: -
J gene: TRBJ1-2
clone size: -

CDR3 DNA: TGTGCCAGCAGCTTGGGACAGCACCAAGAGACCCAGTACTTC
CDR3 protein: CASSLGQHQETQYF
V gene: TRBV5-4
D gene: -
J gene: TRBJ2-5
clone size: -

CDR3 DNA: TGTGCCAGCAGCCACCGGGACAGGGGTGGCGAGCAGTACTTC
CDR3 protein: CASSHRDRGGEQYF
V gene: TRBV3-1
D gene: TRBD1
J gene: TRBJ2-7
clone size: -

CDR3 DNA: TGTGCCAGTAGTACGTACAGGGGGCTCGAGACCCAGTACTTC
CDR3 protein: CASSTYRGLETQYF
V gene: TRBV19
D gene: TRBD1
J gene: TRBJ2-5
clone size: once

CDR3 DNA: TGTGCCAGCAGTTTTAGCGGGGTAAATGAGCAGTTCTTC
CDR3 protein: CASSFSGVNEQFF
V gene: TRBV2
D gene: TRBD2
J gene: TRBJ2-1
clone size: -

CDR3 DNA: TGCAGTGCTGTCGACGGGAAACAGCCCCAGCATTTT
CDR3 protein: CSAVDGKQPQHF
V gene: TRBV20-1
D gene: -
J gene: TRBJ1-5
clone size: -

CDR3 DNA: TGTGCCAGCAGCCCCCGGGGACTAGCGGGTTCCGAGCAGTACTTC
CDR3 protein: CASSPRGLAGSEQYF
V gene: TRBV27
D gene: TRBD2
J gene: TRBJ2-7
clone size: -

CDR3 DNA: TGTGCCAGCAGTTTATTCGTCACTGAAGCTTTCTTT
CDR3 protein: CASSLFVTEAFF
V gene: TRBV12-3/TRBV12-4
D gene: -
J gene: TRBJ1-1
clone size: -

CDR3 DNA: TGTGCCAGCAGTTCCGGGGCGTCTAGCACAGATACGCAGTATTTT
CDR3 protein: CASSSGASSTDTQYF
V gene: TRBV12-3/TRBV12-4
D gene: -
J gene: TRBJ2-3
clone size: -

CDR3 DNA: TGTGCCAGCACCTTCCCGCTCAGGGCCGACGAGCAGTACTTC
CDR3 protein: CASTFPLRADEQYF
V gene: TRBV27
D gene: -
J gene: TRBJ2-7
clone size: -

CDR3 DNA: TGTGCCAGCAGTTTACTGGGCACCTCGGGCGCAGCTTTCTTT
CDR3 protein: CASSLLGTSGAAFF
V gene: TRBV28
D gene: -
J gene: TRBJ1-1
clone size: -

CDR3 DNA: TGCGCCAGCAGCCCACAGCGGGGGGGCGTTAAGACCCAGTACTTC
CDR3 protein: CASSPQRGGVKTQYF
V gene: TRBV4-1
D gene: TRBD2
J gene: TRBJ2-5
clone size: once

CDR3 DNA: TGCAGTGCGAGCGGCCCTAGCGGCTCCTACGAGCAGTACTTC
CDR3 protein: CSASGPSGSYEQYF
V gene: TRBV20-1
D gene: TRBD2
J gene: TRBJ2-7
clone size: -

CDR3 DNA: TGTGCCAGCAATTCCAGACAGGGGGGCACTGAAGCTTTCTTT
CDR3 protein: CASNSRQGGTEAFF
V gene: TRBV6-1
D gene: TRBD1
J gene: TRBJ1-1
clone size: -

CDR3 DNA: TGTGCCAGCAGTTTAAGGGGAGGTGGGGTGGAGGGCTACACCTTC
CDR3 protein: CASSLRGGGVEGYTF
V gene: TRBV12-3/TRBV12-4
D gene: -
J gene: TRBJ1-2
clone size: -

CDR3 DNA: TGTGCCAGCAGTGCGATATCGACAAGCAGCTCCTACGAGCAGTACTTC
CDR3 protein: CASSAISTSSSYEQYF
V gene: TRBV6-1
D gene: -
J gene: TRBJ2-7
clone size: once

CDR3 DNA: TGTGCCATCTATGCAGGGGGAGACTATGGCTACACCTTC
CDR3 protein: CAIYAGGDYGYTF
V gene: TRBV10-3
D gene: TRBD1
J gene: TRBJ1-2
clone size: -

CDR3 DNA: TGCAGTGCTAGAGTCCACAGGGGATTGAACACTGAAGCTTTCTTT
CDR3 protein: CSARVHRGLNTEAFF
V gene: TRBV20-1
D gene: TRBD1
J gene: TRBJ1-1
clone size: once

CDR3 DNA: TGTGCCAGCAGCCCGGACAGGAACGCTGGAAACACCATATATTTT
CDR3 protein: CASSPDRNAGNTIYF
V gene: TRBV7-3
D gene: TRBD1
J gene: TRBJ1-3
clone size: -

CDR3 DNA: TGTGCCAGCAGTGGGACGTGGTCTGAAGCTTTCTTT
CDR3 protein: CASSGTWSEAFF
V gene: TRBV6-2/TRBV6-3
D gene: -
J gene: TRBJ1-1
clone size: -

CDR3 DNA: TGCGCCAGCAGCTTGGTCCCGACGGGACTCTCTGGAAACACCATATATTTT
CDR3 protein: CASSLVPTGLSGNTIYF
V gene: TRBV5-1
D gene: -
J gene: TRBJ1-3
clone size: -

CDR3 DNA: TGCAGTGCTGTGGACAGGGGGGCCGGGGAAGCTTTCTTT
CDR3 protein: CSAVDRGAGEAFF
V gene: TRBV20-1
D gene: TRBD1
J gene: TRBJ1-1
clone size: -

CDR3 DNA: TGCAGTGCTCGAGTTACGACCGAGGGCTCTGGCTACACCTTC
CDR3 protein: CSARVTTEGSGYTF
V gene: TRBV20-1
D gene: -
J gene: TRBJ1-2
clone size: -

CDR3 DNA: TGTGCCTGGAGTAGGAGGGGGGGTATCAATGAGCAGTTCTTC
CDR3 protein: CAWSRRGGINEQFF
V gene: TRBV30
D gene: -
J gene: TRBJ2-1
clone size: -

CDR3 DNA: TGCGCCAGCAGCCGGGGGAGGCTACCCAACACAGATACGCAGTATTTT
CDR3 protein: CASSRGRLPNTDTQYF
V gene: TRBV4-3
D gene: -
J gene: TRBJ2-3
clone size: -

CDR3 DNA: TGTGCCAGCAGCTTGGTCAACTACAATGAGCAGTTCTTC
CDR3 protein: CASSLVNYNEQFF
V gene: TRBV5-6
D gene: -
J gene: TRBJ2-1
clone size: -

CDR3 DNA: TGTGCCAGCAGGGGCTCTGGGACCGCTAGCAATCAGCCCCAGCATTTT
CDR3 protein: CASRGSGTASNQPQHF
V gene: TRBV27
D gene: -
J gene: TRBJ1-5
clone size: -

CDR3 DNA: TGCGCCAGCAGCCAAGAGATTGGGTCCGTAAAGACCCAGTACTTC
CDR3 protein: CASSQEIGSVKTQYF
V gene: TRBV4-3
D gene: -
J gene: TRBJ2-5
clone size: -

CDR3 DNA: TGTGCCAGCAGCTTGGAAGTTTCTAGCTGGAATGAGCAGTTCTTC
CDR3 protein: CASSLEVSSWNEQFF
V gene: TRBV5-4
D gene: -
J gene: TRBJ2-1
clone size: -

CDR3 DNA: TGTGCCAGCAGCTGGGGTTATGAGCAGTTCTTC
CDR3 protein: CASSWGYEQFF
V gene: TRBV28
D gene: -
J gene: TRBJ2-1
clone size: -

CDR3 DNA: TGTGCCAGCAGCCAGTGGGCTAGCGGGAATAGGAACGCCGGGGAGCTGTTTTTT
CDR3 protein: CASSQWASGNRNAGELFF
V gene: TRBV4-2
D gene: TRBD2
J gene: TRBJ2-2
clone size: -

CDR3 DNA: TGTGCCAGCAGTTACTCTCGGATCACCTACGAGCAGTACTTC
CDR3 protein: CASSYSRITYEQYF
V gene: TRBV6-6
D gene: -
J gene: TRBJ2-7
clone size: -

CDR3 DNA: TGTGCCAGCTTCGGGACAGGGGGCACAGCTAACTATGGCTACACCTTC
CDR3 protein: CASFGTGGTANYGYTF
V gene: TRBV6-2/TRBV6-3
D gene: TRBD1
J gene: TRBJ1-2
clone size: -

CDR3 DNA: TGCAGCGTTGCCGCCTATCGTAGCTCCTACGAGCAGTACTTC
CDR3 protein: CSVAAYRSSYEQYF
V gene: TRBV29-1
D gene: -
J gene: TRBJ2-7
clone size: -

CDR3 DNA: TGTGCCAGCAGTGAACAGGGGGCGATGAACACCGGGGAGCTGTTTTTT
CDR3 protein: CASSEQGAMNTGELFF
V gene: TRBV2
D gene: TRBD1
J gene: TRBJ2-2
clone size: -

CDR3 DNA: TGTGCCAGCAGTCCATACAGGGGCAATCAGCCCCAGCATTTT
CDR3 protein: CASSPYRGNQPQHF
V gene: TRBV28
D gene: -
J gene: TRBJ1-5
clone size: -

CDR3 DNA: TGTGCCAGCAGGACCGGGACAGGGGAGGCGCATTTT
CDR3 protein: CASRTGTGEAHF
V gene: TRBV28
D gene: TRBD1
J gene: TRBJ1-5
clone size: -

CDR3 DNA: TGTGCCAGCAGCAACAGAGACAAGTCTAGCACAGATACGCAGTATTTT
CDR3 protein: CASSNRDKSSTDTQYF
V gene: TRBV4-2
D gene: -
J gene: TRBJ2-3
clone size: -

CDR3 DNA: TGTGCCTGGAAGGACAGGCCAGATACGCAGTATTTT
CDR3 protein: CAWKDRPDTQYF
V gene: TRBV30
D gene: TRBD1
J gene: TRBJ2-3
clone size: -